This T cell receptor (beta chain) was recorded in a study of T cells in Graves' hyperthyroidism and ophthalmopathy. Authors of the study amplified TCR beta CDR3 regions from RNA transcripts. TCR CDR3 regions were first amplified by RT-PCR with HTBI primers. TCRdb analysed the multiplex PCR reads with MiXCR anew, one entry per CDR3 protein. The sample shows about 600,000 distinct CDR3 sequences, roughly 15% of them seen only once. Unmatched junction bases numbered 10, after V lost 6 bases and J lost 2 bases. In germline, CDR1 is DFQATT, CDR2 SNEGSKA (reference sequence). The CDR3 totals 14 residues. The source material was blood. The receptor was derived from a woman in her 50s with Graves' ophthalmopathy. The chain couples TRBV20-1 to TRBJ2-7, with 7 bases identical to TRBD1. The DNA of the CDR3 is TGCAGTGCACAAGGACAGGCCGCTACCTACGAGCAGTACTTC. It codes for CSAQGQAATYEQYF.